The clone carrying this T cell receptor beta chain was seen a few times. This sample was included in a study of T cells in Graves' hyperthyroidism and ophthalmopathy. The CDR3 totals 15 residues. Trimming cost V 5 bases and J 6 bases; bases outside gene matches: 10. Germline V CDR1 and CDR2: SEHNR, FQNEAQ (reference sequence). TCR beta CDR3 region amplification was performed from RNA transcripts. During a first-round RT-PCR of the TCR CDR3, the HTBI primer set was used. TCRdb redid the calling of the multiplex PCR reads with MiXCR, one entry per CDR3 protein. The sample shows around 540,000 distinct CDR3 sequences, just over 45% of them seen only once.

The origin of this receptor is a woman aged 18-29 years with Graves' hyperthyroidism. The genes are TRBV7-9 and TRBJ1-2; 9 positions agree with TRBD1. Sequenced: peripheral blood or thyroid tissue (not recorded which). DNA of the CDR3: TGTGCCAGCAGCCCTTGGACAGGGGCAGAGAATGGCTACACCTTC. Translated, it gives CASSPWTGAENGYTF.